This T cell receptor beta chain was retrieved from a study of glioma-infiltrating T cells. Whole-study context: Presurgical dexamethasone in glioma patients lasted six or fewer days. Sequencing aimed for about 4- to 11-fold coverage of about a million peripheral T cells.

With regard to this clonotype: Sequence at one end of the junction differs from germline and may be a read error.

Amplification of TCR alpha and beta CDR3 regions from RNA used iRepertoire nested multiplex PCR. Tissue mRNA or PBMC total RNA, roughly 95-400 ng, went into one-step reverse transcription and amplification. TCRdb re-called the multiplex PCR reads with MiXCR, one entry per CDR3 protein. The sample has around 390,000 distinct CDR3 sequences, about two fifths seen once; the top ten hold around 12%. The CDR3 consists of 15 residues. Germline V lookup: CDR1 MNHNS, CDR2 SASEGT. The sequencing input was glioma tissue, nonneoplastic brain tissue, or PBMCs (not recorded which). This sequence joins TRBV6-1 and TRBJ2-1, with a possible D match to TRBD2 (6 bases). The receptor's source is a human donor with low-grade glioma or glioblastoma, undergoing nonglioma brain surgery, or in good health (not recorded which). Written as DNA, the CDR3 is TGTGCCAGCAAGAAACTAGCTGATACCTACAATGGGCAGTCCTTC. Its translation: CASKKLADTYNGQSF.